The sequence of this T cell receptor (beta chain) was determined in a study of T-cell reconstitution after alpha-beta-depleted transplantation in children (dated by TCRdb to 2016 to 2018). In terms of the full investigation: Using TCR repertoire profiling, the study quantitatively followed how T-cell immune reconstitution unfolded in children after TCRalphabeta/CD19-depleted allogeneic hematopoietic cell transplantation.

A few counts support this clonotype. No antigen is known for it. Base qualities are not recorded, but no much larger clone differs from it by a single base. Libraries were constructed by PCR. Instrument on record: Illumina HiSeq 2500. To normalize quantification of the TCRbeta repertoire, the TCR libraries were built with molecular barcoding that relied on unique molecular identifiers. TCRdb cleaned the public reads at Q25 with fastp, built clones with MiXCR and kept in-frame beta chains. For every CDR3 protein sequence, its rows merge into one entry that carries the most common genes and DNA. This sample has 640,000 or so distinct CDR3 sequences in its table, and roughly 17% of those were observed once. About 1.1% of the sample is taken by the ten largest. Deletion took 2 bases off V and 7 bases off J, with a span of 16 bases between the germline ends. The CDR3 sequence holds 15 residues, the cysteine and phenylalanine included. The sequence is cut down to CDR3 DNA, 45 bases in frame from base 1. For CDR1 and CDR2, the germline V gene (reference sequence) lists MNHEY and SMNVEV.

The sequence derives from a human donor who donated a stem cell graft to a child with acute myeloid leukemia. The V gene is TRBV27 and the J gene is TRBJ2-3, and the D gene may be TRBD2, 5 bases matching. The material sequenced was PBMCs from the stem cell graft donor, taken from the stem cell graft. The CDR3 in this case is CASSLRTVGINTQYF. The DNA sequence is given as TGTGCCAGCAGTTTACGGACTGTAGGCATTAATACGCAGTATTTT.